The clone carrying this TCR beta chain was counted ten times or more. One end of the junction does not line up with germline, which may come from a read error. The CDR3 covers 16 residues. CDR1 is SGHDN and CDR2 is FVKESK in the germline V gene. It was genomic DNA that served as the template for profiling TCR beta VDJ and CDR3. MiXCR was run by TCRdb on the reads, yielding one entry per CDR3 protein. Of around 190,000 distinct CDR3 sequences listed, about 59% are singletons. This specimen belongs to a study of CD8+CD57+ T cells in acquired aplastic anemia. Material for sequencing was sorted CD4+, CD8+, or CD8+CD57+ T cells (not recorded which) from PBMCs. V and J are TRBV14 and TRBJ2-7; 8 bases align to TRBD1. This sequence originates from a human donor in good health. The CDR3 nucleotides are TGTGCCAGCAGCCAAGAGGGGACAGGCCCCTCCAACGAGCAGTACTTC. It translates to CASSQEGTGPSNEQYF.